The 22 T cell receptor beta chains presented below share a single source sample, sequenced in a study of T cells in Graves' hyperthyroidism and ophthalmopathy. RNA transcripts provided the source from which TCR beta CDR3 regions were amplified. The TCR CDR3 was amplified in a first-round RT-PCR using the HTBI primer set. TCRdb ran MiXCR on the multiplex PCR reads and lists one entry per CDR3 protein. The table includes around 300,000 distinct CDR3 sequences, approximately 15% detected once. The sample was blood. The receptors were sampled from a woman aged 35 to 49 with Graves' hyperthyroidism.

This chain joins TRBV4-1 and TRBJ1-4, with 8 bases fitting TRBD1. Germline CDR1 is MGHRA and CDR2 is YSYEKL. After removal of 0 bases from V and 3 bases from J, the junction contained 12 bases not matched to a gene. The CDR3 loop spans 19 amino acids. CDR3: CASSQERAGGEVSNEKLFF. In DNA form, the CDR3 reads TGCGCCAGCAGCCAAGAGAGGGCAGGGGGCGAGGTGTCTAATGAAAAACTGTTTTTT.

In its sample, this clonotype was seen many times. V gene TRBV18 combines with J gene TRBJ2-1; no clear D. V lost 3 bases, J lost 8 bases, and 11 bases lay in between. CDR1 and CDR2 from the germline V gene are KGHSH and LQKENI. This CDR3 is built from 13 residues. CDR3 coding DNA: TGTGCCAGCTCACCGATGGGCCTCCATGAGCAGTTCTTC. Encoded protein: CASSPMGLHEQFF.

A note on this clonotype: A much larger clone differs from this one at a single base, so this may be a read error. The V and J genes are TRBV2 and TRBJ2-1; the D gene could be TRBD1 or TRBD2 (5 bases each). The CDR3 runs to 10 residues. The V and J ends lost 7 bases and 15 bases respectively, with 13 bases between them. The germline V gene has CDR1 SNHLY and CDR2 FYNNEI. The chain's CDR3 is CASIRGPPFF. As DNA, the CDR3 is TGTGCCAGCATTAGGGGACCTCCGTTCTTC.

This clonotype was observed many times. The CDR3 loop is CAISGQGADEQFF. CDR3 nucleotide sequence: TGTGCCATCAGTGGACAGGGGGCCGATGAGCAGTTCTTC. The chain recombines TRBV10-3 with TRBJ2-1; 10 bases are shared with TRBD1. Germline CDR1 reads ENHRY; CDR2 reads SYGVKD. The CDR3 spans 13 residues. After removal of 4 bases from V and 8 bases from J, the junction contained 2 bases not matched to a gene.

This clonotype showed up just a few times. This chain links TRBV18 with TRBJ2-7; 8 bases match TRBD1. The CDR3 spans 15 residues. Germline V gives CDR1 KGHSH, CDR2 LQKENI. Trimming at V came to 1 base and at J to 3 bases, leaving 5 bases not matched to a gene. CDR3 nucleotide sequence: TGTGCCAGCTCACCACTCGAGACAGGGGTCTACGAGCAGTACTTC. This sequence encodes CASSPLETGVYEQYF.

At least ten counts were recorded for this clonotype. This chain connects TRBV24-1 to TRBJ1-1; weak D call: TRBD1 (6 bases). Looked up from germline, CDR1 is KGHDR and CDR2 is SFDVKD. V gave up 3 bases and J gave up 1 base, with 11 bases separating them. This CDR3 is 15 amino acids long. The CDR3 DNA is TGTGCCACCAGTGATACGACAGGAAAGAACACTGAAGCTTTCTTT. Translation: CATSDTTGKNTEAFF.

This chain joins TRBV3-1 and TRBJ1-5, with 8 bases identical to TRBD1. The CDR3 extends over 17 amino acids. CDR1 is LGHDT, CDR2 YNNKEL, per germline (reference sequence). Trimming took 4 bases from V and 3 from J; bases not matched to a gene: 11. The DNA of the CDR3 is TGTGCCAGCAGCCCGGGCCCAGGGGGCGCCGACAATCAGCCCCAGCATTTT. It specifies CASSPGPGGADNQPQHF.

The chain joins TRBV25-1 to TRBJ1-1; D gene ambiguous. Looked up from germline, CDR1 is MGHDK and CDR2 is SYGVNS. The CDR3 spans 12 residues. Trimming removed 1 base from V and 4 bases from J, with 4 bases in between. The DNA of the CDR3 is TGTGCCAGCAGTGAATGGGGCACTGAAGCTTTCTTT. This translates into CASSEWGTEAFF.

V is TRBV28 and J is TRBJ2-3, with D unclear. Germline-derived CDR1 and CDR2 are MDHEN and SYDVKM. The CDR3 consists of 12 residues. V lost 6 bases and J lost 2, with 6 bases in between. CDR3 sequence (DNA): TGTGCCAGCAGGGATATCACAGATACGCAGTATTTT. Translation gives CASRDITDTQYF.

Ten or more counts support this clonotype. This chain joins TRBV12-3 or TRBV12-4 and TRBJ1-5; TRBD1 matches at 8 bases. The CDR3 spans 13 residues. The V and J ends lost 6 bases and 8 bases, in that order; junction bases with no gene match: 6. CDR3 loop: CASSPQGAEPQHF. In nucleotides, the CDR3 is TGTGCCAGCAGCCCCCAGGGGGCCGAGCCCCAGCATTTT.

This chain uses TRBV19 with TRBJ1-4, with D perhaps TRBD1 (6 bases). Germline-derived CDR1 and CDR2 are LNHDA and SQIVND (reference sequence). V shed 8 bases and J shed 7 bases, with 20 bases lying between them. The length of the CDR3 is 15 residues. The CDR3 spells CASSPTRRGFEKLFF. As DNA, the CDR3 is TGTGCCAGTTCCCCGACCCGGAGGGGGTTTGAAAAACTGTTTTTT.

This clonotype has ten or more counts. The chain joins TRBV29-1 to TRBJ1-1; tentative D call: TRBD1 (5 bases). V was cut by 6 bases and J by 8 bases, with 13 bases left in between. Germline CDR1 and CDR2: SQVTM and ANQGSEA. CDR3 length equals 11 residues. Here the CDR3 DNA reads TGCAGCGTGGGGGAGGGGCAAGAAGCTTTCTTT. Its protein product is CSVGEGQEAFF.

This clonotype was found many times. The rearrangement links TRBV27 to TRBJ2-7, with D tentatively TRBD1 or TRBD2 (5 bases each). Trimming cost V 0 bases and J 3 bases, with 12 bases left between them. Germline assignment: CDR1 MNHEY and CDR2 SMNVEV (reference sequence). The CDR3 has 15 amino acids. DNA for the CDR3: TGTGCCAGCAGTTTATCGGGGGTTGTGATCTACGAGCAGTACTTC. This translates into CASSLSGVVIYEQYF.

The CDR3 region has the DNA TGTGCCAGCAGTATTACTAGCGGCCAAGAGACCCAGTACTTC. Translation: CASSITSGQETQYF. The chain uses TRBV11-2 and TRBJ2-5, with 8 nucleotides matching TRBD2. The CDR3 covers 14 residues. V shed 6 bases, J shed 1 base, and the junction held 4 bases outside the gene matches. From germline, CDR1 is SGHAT and CDR2 FQNNGV.

This clonotype was found a few times. J is TRBJ2-3 and V is TRBV10-3; the match to TRBD2 covers 10 bases. The trim removed 3 bases at V and 1 base at J, leaving 4 bases unmatched. The germline V gene has CDR1 ENHRY and CDR2 SYGVKD. This CDR3 region has 16 residues. The chain's CDR3 is CAISDPGTSGTDTQYF. The DNA of the CDR3 is TGTGCCATCAGTGACCCAGGGACTAGCGGCACAGATACGCAGTATTTT.

The J gene is TRBJ1-6, the V gene TRBV20-1; D unresolved. Germline V CDR1 and CDR2: DFQATT, SNEGSKA (reference sequence). The CDR3 has 16 residues. V lost 3 bases and J lost 0, with 12 bases in between. The CDR3 DNA reads TGCAGTGCTAGGGATCGGCGCAGCTCCTATAATTCACCCCTCCACTTT. It codes for CSARDRRSSYNSPLHF.

This clonotype has ten or more counts. The CDR3 DNA reads TGTGCCAGCAGTTACTCCACCCCGCGGACAGGGGAAGATGAGCAGTACTTC. Its translation is CASSYSTPRTGEDEQYF. The chain recombines TRBV6-5 with TRBJ2-7; 9 bases are shared with TRBD1. Per germline, CDR1 MNHEY and CDR2 SVGAGI. This CDR3 spans 17 amino acids. V gave up 0 bases and J gave up 7 bases; unmatched junction bases: 13.

In the case of this clonotype: Possible read error: a much larger clone is one base away. This sequence joins TRBV6-2 or TRBV6-3 and TRBJ2-2; TRBD2 matches 10 bases. The V and J ends lost 8 bases and 6 bases, in that order; junction bases with no gene match: 12. The CDR3 sequence is 16 residues long. From germline, CDR1 is MNHEY and CDR2 SVGEGT. Written as DNA, the CDR3 is TGTGCCAGCCGCGAACTAGCGGGATCCTCATCCGGGGAGCTGTTTTTT. Amino acids: CASRELAGSSSGELFF.

There are many counts of this clonotype. V is TRBV20-1 and J is TRBJ1-5, with TRBD1 matching 7 bases. J was trimmed by 4 bases and V by 5 bases; bases with no gene match: 8. Germline lookup yields CDR1 DFQATT and CDR2 SNEGSKA (reference sequence). The CDR3 is 14 residues long. The CDR3 protein is CSAVQGSPNQPQHF. The DNA for the CDR3 is TGCAGTGCTGTACAGGGGAGTCCTAATCAGCCCCAGCATTTT.

Ten or more counts support this clonotype. This rearrangement joins TRBV28 to TRBJ2-6; TRBD2 matches 7 bases. In germline, CDR1 is MDHEN, CDR2 SYDVKM. The CDR3 consists of 15 residues. With 7 bases clipped from V and 1 base from J, the junction kept 4 bases outside the gene matches. CDR3 sequence (DNA): TGTGCCAGCACCATAGCGGGTTCTGGGGCCAACGTCCTGACTTTC. This translates into CASTIAGSGANVLTF.

This clonotype has a count of ten or more. The chain recombines TRBV29-1 with TRBJ1-5; 9 nucleotides line up with TRBD1. The CDR3 loop spans 15 amino acids. Germline CDR1 is SQVTM and CDR2 is ANQGSEA. V was pared by 4 bases and J by 6 bases, with 10 bases of the junction left unmatched. The CDR3 sequence is CSVGFGQGRFQPQHF. The CDR3 nucleotides read TGCAGCGTTGGGTTTGGACAGGGGCGTTTTCAGCCCCAGCATTTT.

This clonotype was counted at least ten times. The chain couples TRBV6-1 to TRBJ1-2; TRBD1 aligns across 8 bases. V dropped 8 bases and J dropped 7; count of bases not matched to a gene: 12. This CDR3 is built from 14 residues. The V gene's germline CDR1 is MNHNS and CDR2 SASEGT. CDR3 sequence reads: CASHIGTGPLGYTF. CDR3 in DNA: TGTGCCAGCCACATCGGGACAGGACCTCTTGGCTACACCTTC.